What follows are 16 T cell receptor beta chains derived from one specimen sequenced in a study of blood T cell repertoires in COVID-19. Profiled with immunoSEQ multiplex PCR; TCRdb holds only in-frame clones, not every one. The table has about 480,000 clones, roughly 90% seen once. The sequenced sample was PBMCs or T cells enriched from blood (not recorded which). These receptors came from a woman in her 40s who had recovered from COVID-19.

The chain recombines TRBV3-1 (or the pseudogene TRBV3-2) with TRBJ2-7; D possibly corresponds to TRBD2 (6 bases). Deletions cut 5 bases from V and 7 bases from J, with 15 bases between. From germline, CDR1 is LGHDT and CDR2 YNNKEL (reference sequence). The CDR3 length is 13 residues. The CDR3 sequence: CASSDVSGREQYF. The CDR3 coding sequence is TGTGCCAGCAGCGATGTGTCGGGGAGGGAGCAGTACTTC.

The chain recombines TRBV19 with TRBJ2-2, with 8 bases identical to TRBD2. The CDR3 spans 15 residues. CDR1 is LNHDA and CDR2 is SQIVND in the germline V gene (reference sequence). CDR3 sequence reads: CASTRRGANTGELFF. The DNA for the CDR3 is TGTGCGTCAACCCGGCGGGGGGCGAACACCGGGGAGCTGTTTTTT. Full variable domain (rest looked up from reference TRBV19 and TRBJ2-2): DGGITQSPKYLFRKEGQNVTLSCEQNLNHDAMYWYRQDPGQGLRLIYYSQIVNDFQKGDIAEGYSVSREKKESFPLTVTSAQKNPTAFYLCASTRRGANTGELFFGEGSRLTVL.

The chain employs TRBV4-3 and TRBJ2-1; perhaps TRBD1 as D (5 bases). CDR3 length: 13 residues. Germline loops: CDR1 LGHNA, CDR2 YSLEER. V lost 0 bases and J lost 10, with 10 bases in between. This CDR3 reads CASSQDRAYEQFF. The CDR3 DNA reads TGCGCCAGCAGCCAAGACAGGGCATACGAGCAGTTCTTC.

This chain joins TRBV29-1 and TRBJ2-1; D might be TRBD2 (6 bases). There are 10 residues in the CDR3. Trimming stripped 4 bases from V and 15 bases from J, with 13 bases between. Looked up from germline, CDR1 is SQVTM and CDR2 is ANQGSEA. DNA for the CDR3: TGCAGCGTTGGACTAGAACGTGGGTTCTTC. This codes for CSVGLERGFF.

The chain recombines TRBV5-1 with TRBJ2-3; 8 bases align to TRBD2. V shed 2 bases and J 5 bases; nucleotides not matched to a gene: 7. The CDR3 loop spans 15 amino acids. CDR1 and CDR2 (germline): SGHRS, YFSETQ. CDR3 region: CASSLSGGAGDTQYF. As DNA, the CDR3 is TGCGCCAGCAGCTTAAGCGGGGGCGCGGGAGATACGCAGTATTTT.

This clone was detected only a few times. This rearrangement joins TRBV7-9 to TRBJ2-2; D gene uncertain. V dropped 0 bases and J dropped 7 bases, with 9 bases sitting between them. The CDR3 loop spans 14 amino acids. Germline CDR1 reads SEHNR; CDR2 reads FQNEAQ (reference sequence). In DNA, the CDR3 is TGTGCCAGCAGCTTAGCCGGTTCGGGCGGGGAGCTGTTTTTT. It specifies CASSLAGSGGELFF.

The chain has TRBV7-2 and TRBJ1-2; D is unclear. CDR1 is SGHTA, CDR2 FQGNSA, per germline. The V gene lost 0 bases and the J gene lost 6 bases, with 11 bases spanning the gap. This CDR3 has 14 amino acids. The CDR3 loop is CASSLALPGNGYTF. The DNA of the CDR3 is TGTGCCAGCAGCTTAGCATTGCCGGGGAATGGCTACACCTTC.

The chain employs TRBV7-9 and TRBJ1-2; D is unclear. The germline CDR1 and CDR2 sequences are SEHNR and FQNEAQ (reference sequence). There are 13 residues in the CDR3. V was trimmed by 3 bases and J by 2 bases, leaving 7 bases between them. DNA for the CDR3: TGTGCCAGCAGCTTCGCACAGAACTATGGCTACACCTTC. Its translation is CASSFAQNYGYTF.

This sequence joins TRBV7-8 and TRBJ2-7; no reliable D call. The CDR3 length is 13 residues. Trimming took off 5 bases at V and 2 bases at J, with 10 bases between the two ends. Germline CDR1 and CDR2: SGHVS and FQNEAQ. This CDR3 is CASSHSKAYEQYF. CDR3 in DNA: TGTGCCAGCAGCCACTCCAAAGCCTACGAGCAGTACTTC.

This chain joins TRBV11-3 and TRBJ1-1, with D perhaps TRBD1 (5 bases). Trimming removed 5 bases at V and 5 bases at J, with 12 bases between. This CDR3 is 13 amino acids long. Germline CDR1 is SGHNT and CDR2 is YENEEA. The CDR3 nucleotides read TGTGCCAGCAGCCGCCGGGGGAGAACTGAAGCTTTCTTT. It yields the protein CASSRRGRTEAFF.

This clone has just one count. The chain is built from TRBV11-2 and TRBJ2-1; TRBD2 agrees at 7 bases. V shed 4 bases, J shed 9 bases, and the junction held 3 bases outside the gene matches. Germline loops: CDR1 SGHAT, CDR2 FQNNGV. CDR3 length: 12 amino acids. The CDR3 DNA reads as TGTGCCAGCAGCTCTTCTAGCGGTGAGCAGTTCTTC. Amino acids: CASSSSSGEQFF.

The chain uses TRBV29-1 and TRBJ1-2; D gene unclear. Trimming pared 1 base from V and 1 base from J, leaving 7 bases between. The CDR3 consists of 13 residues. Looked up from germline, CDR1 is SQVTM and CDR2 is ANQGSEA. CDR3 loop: CSVEVADNYGYTF. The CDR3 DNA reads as TGCAGCGTTGAAGTTGCAGATAACTATGGCTACACCTTC.

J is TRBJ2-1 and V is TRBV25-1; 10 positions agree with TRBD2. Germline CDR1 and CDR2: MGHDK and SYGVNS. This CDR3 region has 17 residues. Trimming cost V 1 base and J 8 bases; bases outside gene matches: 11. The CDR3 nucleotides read TGTGCCAGCAGTGAATTAGCGGGAGGTGGAGTGAGAGATGAGCAGTTCTTC. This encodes CASSELAGGGVRDEQFF.

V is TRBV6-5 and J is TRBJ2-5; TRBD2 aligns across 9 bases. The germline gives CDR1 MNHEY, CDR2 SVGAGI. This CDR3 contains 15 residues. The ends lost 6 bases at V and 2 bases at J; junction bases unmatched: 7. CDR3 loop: CASSQPTSGQETQYF. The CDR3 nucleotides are TGTGCCAGCAGCCAGCCGACTAGCGGACAAGAGACCCAGTACTTC.

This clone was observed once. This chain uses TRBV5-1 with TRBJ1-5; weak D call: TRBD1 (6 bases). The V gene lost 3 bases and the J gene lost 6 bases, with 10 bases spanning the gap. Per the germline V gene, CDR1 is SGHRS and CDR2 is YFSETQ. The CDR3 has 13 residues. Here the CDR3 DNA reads TGCGCCAGCAGCTGGGAGGGGGGTCAGCCCCAGCATTTT. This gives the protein CASSWEGGQPQHF. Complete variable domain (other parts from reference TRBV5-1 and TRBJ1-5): KAGVTQTPRYLIKTRGQQVTLSCSPISGHRSVSWYQQTPGQGLQFLFEYFSETQRNKGNFPGRFSGRQFSNSRSEMNVSTLELGDSALYLCASSWEGGQPQHFGDGTRLSIL.

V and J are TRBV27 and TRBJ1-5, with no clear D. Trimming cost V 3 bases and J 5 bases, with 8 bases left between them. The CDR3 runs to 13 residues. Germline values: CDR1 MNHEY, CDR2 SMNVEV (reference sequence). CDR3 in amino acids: CASSFQAHQPQHF. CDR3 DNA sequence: TGTGCCAGCAGTTTCCAGGCCCATCAGCCCCAGCATTTT.